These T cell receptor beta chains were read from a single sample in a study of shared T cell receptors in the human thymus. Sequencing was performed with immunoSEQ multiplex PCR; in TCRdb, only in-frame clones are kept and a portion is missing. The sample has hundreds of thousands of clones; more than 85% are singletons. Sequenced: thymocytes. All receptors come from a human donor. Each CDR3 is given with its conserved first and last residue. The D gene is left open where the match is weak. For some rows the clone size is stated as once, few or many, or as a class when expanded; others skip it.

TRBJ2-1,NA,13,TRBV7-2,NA,CASSLRPRNEQFF,TGTGCCAGCAGCTTGAGACCGCGGAATGAGCAGTTCTTC
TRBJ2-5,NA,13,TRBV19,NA,CASSPRCQETQYF,TGTGCCAGTAGTCCACGGTGCCAAGAGACCCAGTACTTC
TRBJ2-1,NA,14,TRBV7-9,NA,CASSPGGRSHEQFF,TGTGCCAGCAGCCCCGGGGGCCGTTCGCATGAGCAGTTCTTC
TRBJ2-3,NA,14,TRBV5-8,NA,CASSLADYTDTQYF,TGTGCCAGCAGCTTGGCTGATTACACAGATACGCAGTATTTT
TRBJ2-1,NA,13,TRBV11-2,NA,CASSHVAVNEQFF,TGTGCCAGCAGCCACGTAGCGGTCAATGAGCAGTTCTTC
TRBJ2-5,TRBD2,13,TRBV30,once,CASKSGGRETQYF,TGTGCCTCTAAGAGTGGCGGGAGAGAGACCCAGTACTTC
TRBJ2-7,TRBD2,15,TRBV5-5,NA,CASSRLAIISYEQYF,TGTGCCAGCAGCAGACTAGCGATTATCTCCTACGAGCAGTACTTC
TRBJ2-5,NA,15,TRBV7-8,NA,CASSPHGLDRETQYF,TGTGCCAGCAGCCCCCATGGACTGGATCGGGAGACCCAGTACTTC
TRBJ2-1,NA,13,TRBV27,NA,CASMEASNNEQFF,TGTGCCAGCATGGAGGCGAGCAACAATGAGCAGTTCTTC
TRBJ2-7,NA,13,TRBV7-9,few,CASSLFAAYEQYF,TGTGCCAGCAGCTTATTCGCGGCCTACGAGCAGTACTTC
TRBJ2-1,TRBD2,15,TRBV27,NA,CASGSGTSSYNEQFF,TGTGCCAGCGGTAGCGGGACGAGCTCCTACAATGAGCAGTTCTTC
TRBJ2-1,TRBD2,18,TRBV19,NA,CASSGTIRRLASNNEQFF,TGTGCCAGTAGTGGGACTATAAGAAGGCTAGCTTCGAACAATGAGCAGTTCTTC
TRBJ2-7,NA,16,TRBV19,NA,CASSTTTWDTTYEQYF,TGTGCCAGTAGTACCACTACCTGGGACACTACCTACGAGCAGTACTTC
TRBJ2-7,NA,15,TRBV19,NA,CASSPLQQKIYEQYF,TGTGCCAGTAGCCCCCTGCAGCAGAAAATCTACGAGCAGTACTTC
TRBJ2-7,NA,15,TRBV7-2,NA,CASSFGGVSNNEQYF,TGTGCCAGCAGCTTCGGGGGAGTAAGTAATAACGAGCAGTACTTC
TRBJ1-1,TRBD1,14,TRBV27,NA,CASGGQGGDTEAFF,TGTGCCAGCGGCGGACAGGGCGGGGACACTGAAGCTTTCTTT
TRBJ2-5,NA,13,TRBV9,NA,CASSVGSKETQYF,TGTGCCAGCAGCGTAGGGAGTAAAGAGACCCAGTACTTC
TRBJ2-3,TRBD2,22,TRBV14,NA,CASSQEEAPLRAGGPHTDTQYF,TGTGCCAGCAGCCAAGAGGAGGCCCCCCTACGAGCGGGAGGTCCTCACACAGATACGCAGTATTTT
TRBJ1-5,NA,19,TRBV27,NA,CASSLSSLDGVGGNQPQHF,TGTGCCAGCAGTTTATCGAGTCTAGACGGGGTTGGAGGAAATCAGCCCCAGCATTTT
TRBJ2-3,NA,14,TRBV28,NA,CASWKGQPPDTQYF,TGTGCCAGCTGGAAAGGACAGCCGCCAGATACGCAGTATTTT
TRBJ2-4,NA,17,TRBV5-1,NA,CASSLDTGKLAKNIQYF,TGCGCCAGCAGCTTGGATACGGGGAAACTAGCCAAAAACATTCAGTACTTC
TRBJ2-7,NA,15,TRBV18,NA,CASSPGAGPSYEQYF,TGTGCCAGCTCACCAGGAGCGGGCCCTTCCTACGAGCAGTACTTC
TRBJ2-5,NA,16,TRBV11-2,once,CASSLGSRLQQETQYF,TGTGCCAGCAGCTTAGGATCTCGACTCCAACAAGAGACCCAGTACTTC
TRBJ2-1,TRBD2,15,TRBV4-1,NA,CASEEEIAGYNEQFF,TGCGCCAGCGAAGAGGAGATAGCGGGATACAATGAGCAGTTCTTC
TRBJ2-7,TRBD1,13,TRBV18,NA,CASSPGQSYEQYF,TGTGCCAGCTCACCGGGACAGTCCTACGAGCAGTACTTC
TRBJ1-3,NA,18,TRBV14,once,CASSQVVRQGNSGNTIYF,TGTGCCAGCAGCCAAGTTGTTCGTCAGGGGAACTCTGGAAACACCATATATTTT